Listed here are 10 T cell receptor beta chains from one sample, sequenced in a study of T cell responses to AZD1222 COVID-19 vaccine. Only in-frame clones appear in the TCRdb table, and some are missing; sequencing was by immunoSEQ multiplex PCR. This table has approximately 110,000 clones, 70% to 90% appearing once. Material: peripheral blood, obtained 28 days after the second AZD1222 dose. The receptors derive from an adult who received the AZD1222 COVID-19 vaccine.

The chain carries TRBV20-1 and TRBJ2-5; no reliable D call. Trimming removed 3 bases from V and 4 bases from J, with 6 bases in between. The germline CDR1 and CDR2 sequences are DFQATT and SNEGSKA (reference sequence). CDR3 length equals 11 residues. DNA of the CDR3: TGCAGTGCTAGTTACGGAGAGACCCAGTACTTC. Its translation is CSASYGETQYF.

The chain employs TRBV19 and TRBJ1-4; D call uncertain. Germline V lookup: CDR1 LNHDA, CDR2 SQIVND (reference sequence). This CDR3 is built from 14 residues. Trimming left V 3 bases short and J 8 bases short, with 13 bases between. CDR3 sequence (DNA): TGTGCCAGTAGTATCGGCGGGATTCGAGAAAAACTGTTTTTT. Its translation: CASSIGGIREKLFF.

The chain recombines TRBV5-1 with TRBJ1-1; the D is unclear. Germline loops: CDR1 SGHRS, CDR2 YFSETQ. V was shortened by 4 bases and J by 4 bases, with 14 bases between the two germline ends. The length of the CDR3 is 14 residues. In DNA form, the CDR3 reads TGCGCCAGCAGCATAGGAGGTCGGAGCACTGAAGCTTTCTTT. Its protein product is CASSIGGRSTEAFF. Drawing the rest from reference TRBV5-1 and TRBJ1-1, the complete variable domain is KAGVTQTPRYLIKTRGQQVTLSCSPISGHRSVSWYQQTPGQGLQFLFEYFSETQRNKGNFPGRFSGRQFSNSRSEMNVSTLELGDSALYLCASSIGGRSTEAFFGQGTRLTVV.

Comments on this clone: The identical CDR3 is also encoded by other nucleotide sequences in the sample. V and J are TRBV12-3 or TRBV12-4 and TRBJ1-5, with D maybe TRBD1 (5 bases). The CDR3 covers 13 residues. V lost 3 bases, J lost 4 bases, and 7 bases lay in between. The CDR3 DNA is TGTGCCAGCAGTTTGGCAGGGAATCAGCCCCAGCATTTT. Translating gives CASSLAGNQPQHF.

V is TRBV30 and J is TRBJ1-4; D gene ambiguous. Deletions cut 7 bases from V and 0 bases from J, with 15 bases between. The CDR3 contains 15 residues. From germline, CDR1 is GTSNPN and CDR2 SVGIG (reference sequence). CDR3 bases: TGTGCCTTTGGAAGGAATCAGGCAACTAATGAAAAACTGTTTTTT. Residues: CAFGRNQATNEKLFF.

This clone was seen more than once but under ten times. The chain links TRBV27 to TRBJ1-2; 8 nucleotides agree with TRBD1. The V gene end was trimmed by 6 bases and the J gene end by 7 bases; junction bases not matched to a gene: 7. This CDR3 comprises 13 residues. From germline, CDR1 is MNHEY and CDR2 SMNVEV (reference sequence). This chain's CDR3 is CASSPGQGSGYTF. In DNA form, the CDR3 reads TGTGCCAGCAGCCCAGGACAGGGTAGTGGCTACACCTTC.

V is TRBV4-3 and J is TRBJ2-2, with TRBD2 identical over 8 bases. CDR3 length: 17 amino acids. Looked up from germline, CDR1 is LGHNA and CDR2 is YSLEER. Trimming removed 0 bases from V and 4 bases from J; junction bases left unmatched: 7. The CDR3 region is CASSQDLERGSTGELFF. CDR3 nucleotide sequence: TGCGCCAGCAGCCAAGATCTCGAGCGGGGGAGCACCGGGGAGCTGTTTTTT.

CDR3 DNA: TGTGCCAGCAGACAATCCTTTACAGGGGGCACTGAAGCTTTCTTT. Encoded protein: CASRQSFTGGTEAFF. The chain combines TRBV6-5 with TRBJ1-1, with 8 bases matching TRBD1. Germline CDR1 and CDR2: MNHEY and SVGAGI. V shed 6 bases, J shed 4 bases, and the junction held 10 bases outside the gene matches. The CDR3 contains 15 residues.

The chain combines TRBV19 with TRBJ1-2; TRBD1 matches 7 bases. The germline CDR1 and CDR2 sequences are LNHDA and SQIVND (reference sequence). CDR3 length equals 16 residues. J lost 0 bases, V lost 5 bases, and 9 bases had no gene match. CDR3 coding DNA: TGTGCCAGTAGTGCCGGGACAGATATTGCTAACTATGGCTACACCTTC. Protein: CASSAGTDIANYGYTF.

The chain has TRBV3-1 (or the pseudogene TRBV3-2) and TRBJ2-1, with a weak D call TRBD1 (5 bases). Germline values: CDR1 LGHDT, CDR2 YNNKEL (reference sequence). V lost 1 base, J lost 10 bases, and 11 bases lay in between. The CDR3 runs 13 residues. Written as DNA, the CDR3 is TGTGCCAGCAGCCAAGGGTCAGGGCGGGAGCAGTTCTTC. This gives the protein CASSQGSGREQFF.